A selection of T cell receptor beta chains follows, all from one sample in a study of blood T cell repertoires in COVID-19. This table comes from immunoSEQ multiplex PCR, and its TCRdb copy is limited to in-frame clones, with some not included. Found here are some 400,000 clones, about four fifths of them singletons; the top ten hold 1.1%. Sequenced sample: peripheral blood. These receptors were taken from a human donor with acute or convalescent COVID-19. The donor label of this sample is uncertain. CDR3s include the opening cysteine and the closing phenylalanine or tryptophan. A D gene is named only where the DNA matches it firmly. Part of the rows lack a size; the others show once, few, many or a class for expanded clones.

>TRBJ2-6|-|-|TRBV3-1/TRBV3-2|15
TGTGCCAGCAGCCATTGGAGCTCTGGGGCCAACGTCCTGACTTTC
CASSHWSSGANVLTF
>TRBJ1-1|TRBD1|many|TRBV5-1|18
TGCGCCAGCAGCTTGGCGGGTACAGGGGGCGGAGGGTGGTCTGAAGCTTTCTTT
CASSLAGTGGGGWSEAFF
>TRBJ2-1|-|-|TRBV5-1|15
TGCGCCAGCAGCTTCCTAGCTGCGTCCTACAATGAGCAGTTCTTC
CASSFLAASYNEQFF
>TRBJ2-1|-|-|TRBV18|16
TGTGCCAGCTCACCACCGAATCAGGGGAGACACAATGAGCAGTTCTTC
CASSPPNQGRHNEQFF
>TRBJ1-1|-|-|TRBV19|13
TGTGCCAGTAGTTCGCGATCCCGGGCTGAAGCTTTCTTT
CASSSRSRAEAFF
>TRBJ1-6|TRBD1|-|TRBV7-8|14
TGTGCCAGCAGCCAAGACAGGGCTAATTCACCCCTCCACTTT
CASSQDRANSPLHF
>TRBJ2-7|-|-|TRBV5-6|14
TGTGCCAGCAGCTTGACTAGCAGTCCCTACGAGCAGTACTTC
CASSLTSSPYEQYF
>TRBJ2-7|-|-|TRBV29-1|12
TGCAGCGTCAGGGGCAGGTCCTACGAGCAGTACTTC
CSVRGRSYEQYF
>TRBJ2-1|TRBD1|-|TRBV27|16
TGTGCCAGCAGTTGGGGACCGGGACAGGGTGATAATGAGCAGTTCTTC
CASSWGPGQGDNEQFF
>TRBJ1-2|TRBD1|-|TRBV6-5|15
TGTGCCAGCAGTCCGCGACAGGGGAGAGGCTATGGCTACACCTTC
CASSPRQGRGYGYTF
>TRBJ1-2|TRBD1|-|TRBV6-1|15
TGTGCCAGCAGTGAAAATCGGGGACAGGTTGGTGGCTACACCTTC
CASSENRGQVGGYTF
>TRBJ1-1|-|once|TRBV19|17
TGTGCCAGTAGTAACCCCCGTGGCGGGCACATGAACACTGAAGCTTTCTTT
CASSNPRGGHMNTEAFF
>TRBJ2-1|TRBD1|many|TRBV7-9|15
TGTGCCAGCAGCTACCGGGACAGCCCTTACAATGAGCAGTTCTTC
CASSYRDSPYNEQFF
>TRBJ1-6|-|-|TRBV19|15
TGTGCCAGTAGTATAGGAGGGCACCAAACCTCACCCCTCCACTTT
CASSIGGHQTSPLHF
>TRBJ1-1|-|-|TRBV18|14
TGTGCCAGCTCGGTAGACAGAATGAACACTGAAGCTTTCTTT
CASSVDRMNTEAFF
>TRBJ2-7|-|-|TRBV5-6|15
TGTGCCAGCAGCTTGGCCGGGCGGGTCCATGGCGAGCAGTACTTC
CASSLAGRVHGEQYF
>TRBJ1-2|TRBD1|once|TRBV28|14
TGTGCCAGCGGGCGGCAGGGGGTTTTCGGTGGCTACACCTTC
CASGRQGVFGGYTF
>TRBJ1-2|-|-|TRBV14|13
TGTGCCAGCAGCCAAGTTTTGAGCTATGGCTACACCTTC
CASSQVLSYGYTF
>TRBJ1-1|TRBD1|-|TRBV2|11
TGTGCCAGCAGTGCGACAGGGGCAGCTTTCTTT
CASSATGAAFF
>TRBJ1-2|-|-|TRBV4-1|13
TGCGCCAGCAGCCAAAGAGGGATCTATGGCTACACCTTC
CASSQRGIYGYTF
>TRBJ1-2|-|-|TRBV25-1|13
TGTGCCAGCAGTGAATGGTCCCGAGGGGGCTACACCTTC
CASSEWSRGGYTF